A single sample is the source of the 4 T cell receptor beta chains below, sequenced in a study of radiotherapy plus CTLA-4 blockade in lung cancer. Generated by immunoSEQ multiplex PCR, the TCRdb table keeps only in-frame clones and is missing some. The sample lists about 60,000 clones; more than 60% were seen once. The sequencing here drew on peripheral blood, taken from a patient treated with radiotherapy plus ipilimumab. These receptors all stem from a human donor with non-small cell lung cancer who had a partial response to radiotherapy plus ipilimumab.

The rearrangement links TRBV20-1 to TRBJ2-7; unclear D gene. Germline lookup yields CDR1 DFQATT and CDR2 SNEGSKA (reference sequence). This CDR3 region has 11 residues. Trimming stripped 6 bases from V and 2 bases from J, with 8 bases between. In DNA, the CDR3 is TGCAGTGCGAGTGACACCTACGAGCAGTACTTC. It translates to CSASDTYEQYF.

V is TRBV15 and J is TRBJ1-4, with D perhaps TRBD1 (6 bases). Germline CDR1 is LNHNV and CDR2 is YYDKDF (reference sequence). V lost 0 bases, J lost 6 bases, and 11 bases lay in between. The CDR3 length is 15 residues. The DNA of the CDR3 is TGTGCCACCAGCAGAGATGTGGGGGCCGATGAAAAACTGTTTTTT. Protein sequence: CATSRDVGADEKLFF.

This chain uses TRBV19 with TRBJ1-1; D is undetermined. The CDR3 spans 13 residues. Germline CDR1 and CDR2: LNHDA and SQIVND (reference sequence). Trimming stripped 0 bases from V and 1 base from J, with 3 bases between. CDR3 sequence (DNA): TGTGCCAGTAGTATAGACGGGAACACTGAAGCTTTCTTT. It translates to CASSIDGNTEAFF.

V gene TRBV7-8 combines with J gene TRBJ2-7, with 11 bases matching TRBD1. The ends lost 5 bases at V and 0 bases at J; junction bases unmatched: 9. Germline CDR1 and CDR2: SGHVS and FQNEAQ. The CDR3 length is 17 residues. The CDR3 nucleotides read TGTGCCAGCAGCCCCCCTAGGGACAGGGGGTCCTCCTACGAGCAGTACTTC. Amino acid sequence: CASSPPRDRGSSYEQYF.